The clone carrying this TCR beta chain was detected only a few times. The antigen remains undetermined. These data come from a study of cytomegalovirus exposure and HLA in healthy donors. Trimming cost V 6 bases and J 3 bases, with 14 bases left between them. Germline assignment: CDR1 MNHNS and CDR2 SASEGT. The CDR3 is 15 amino acids. PCR involved 60 Vbeta and 13 Jbeta primers. Clones were read by immunoSEQ multiplex PCR, and TCRdb kept only the in-frame ones, dropping some. The top ten clones hold around 6.4% of a sample with about 130,000 clones, roughly 77% of them seen once. Overall study findings and caveats: Reports credit the classifier with highly specific, highly sensitive diagnosis of cytomegalovirus status. One variant, a missense change in DCLRE1C, was linked in a later analysis to TCR beta V- and J-gene trimming. Indistinguishable V segments, including TRBV6-2 and TRBV6-3, were excluded.

The chain uses TRBV6-1 and TRBJ2-2; the D gene is possibly TRBD1 (6 bases). This clonotype originated in a woman aged 40 to 50 in good health and CMV-seropositive. The sample taken for sequencing was PBMCs. CDR3: CASRRAGVDTGELFF. CDR3 nucleotide sequence: TGTGCCAGCAGGCGCGCAGGGGTGGACACCGGGGAGCTGTTTTTT.